Listed below are T cell receptor beta chains from one sample, sequenced in a study of PD-L1 blockade in urothelial cancer. Here immunoSEQ multiplex PCR was the method, and the copy in TCRdb shows in-frame clones only, minus some. The sample has 85,000 to 90,000 clones, roughly 90% seen once. Here the sequenced sample was PBMCs, taken around atezolizumab (anti-PD-L1) treatment. These receptors were obtained from a woman of 80 years or more with urothelial cancer. CDR3s include the opening cysteine and the closing phenylalanine or tryptophan. A D gene is named only where the DNA matches it firmly. Not all rows give a size; the values are once, few, many and, for expanded clones, a class.

abundance,v_gene,d_gene,j_gene,CDR3aa,CDR3nt
NA,TRBV7-7,NA,TRBJ2-1,CASPGSSEYNEQFF,TGTGCCAGTCCCGGTTCTAGCGAGTACAATGAGCAGTTCTTC
NA,TRBV5-1,NA,TRBJ1-2,CASSPGGSNYGYTF,TGCGCCAGCAGCCCGGGGGGTAGTAACTATGGCTACACCTTC
NA,TRBV10-3,TRBD2,TRBJ2-5,CAISEIAGGHETQYF,TGTGCCATCAGTGAGATTGCGGGAGGGCACGAGACCCAGTACTTC
NA,TRBV19,TRBD1,TRBJ1-1,CASTGQGARTEAFF,TGTGCCAGTACCGGACAGGGGGCGCGCACTGAAGCTTTCTTT
NA,TRBV27,TRBD1,TRBJ1-3,CASSPKPGTAGNTIYF,TGTGCCAGCAGTCCGAAGCCCGGGACAGCTGGAAACACCATATATTTT
few,TRBV5-1,TRBD2,TRBJ2-1,CASSLVGLAGPMGNEQFF,TGCGCCAGCAGCTTGGTCGGACTAGCGGGGCCCATGGGGAATGAGCAGTTCTTC
NA,TRBV30,TRBD1,TRBJ1-2,CAWSGQGIEGYTF,TGTGCCTGGAGTGGACAGGGAATCGAGGGCTACACCTTC
NA,TRBV28,TRBD2,TRBJ2-5,CASSLPSGGGSRETQYF,TGTGCCAGCAGCCTCCCTTCGGGGGGAGGTAGTAGAGAGACCCAGTACTTC
NA,TRBV7-9,NA,TRBJ2-4,CASSLAWAGAKNIQYF,TGTGCCAGCAGCTTAGCCTGGGCTGGGGCCAAAAACATTCAGTACTTC
once,TRBV28,NA,TRBJ2-1,CASRTRELRDNEQFF,TGTGCCAGCAGAACTCGGGAGCTGCGGGACAATGAGCAGTTCTTC
NA,TRBV28,NA,TRBJ2-7,CASSQLYEQYF,TGTGCCAGCAGTCAACTGTACGAGCAGTACTTC
once,TRBV7-3,TRBD1,TRBJ2-2,CASSFSGTANTGELFF,TGTGCCAGCAGCTTTTCCGGGACAGCCAACACCGGGGAGCTGTTTTTT
NA,TRBV4-2,TRBD2,TRBJ2-1,CASSQDVGGDYNEQFF,TGTGCCAGCAGCCAAGACGTGGGGGGGGACTACAATGAGCAGTTCTTC
NA,TRBV6-5,TRBD1,TRBJ2-7,CASRQGEREQYF,TGTGCCAGCAGACAGGGGGAGCGCGAGCAGTACTTC
NA,TRBV5-1,TRBD1,TRBJ1-2,CASSLASGGNFYGYTF,TGCGCCAGCAGCTTGGCTTCAGGGGGTAATTTCTATGGCTACACCTTC
NA,TRBV19,NA,TRBJ2-7,CASSMTGYEQYF,TGTGCCAGTAGTATGACAGGCTACGAGCAGTACTTC
NA,TRBV5-5,NA,TRBJ2-2,CASSLVLPGELFF,TGTGCCAGCAGCTTGGTTCTCCCCGGGGAGCTGTTTTTT
NA,TRBV5-1,TRBD1,TRBJ2-5,CASSGTGTDKETQYF,TGCGCCAGCAGCGGAACCGGGACAGACAAAGAGACCCAGTACTTC
NA,TRBV2,TRBD2,TRBJ2-1,CASRRAGRDEQFF,TGTGCCAGCAGGAGGGCAGGGAGGGATGAGCAGTTCTTC
NA,TRBV7-3,TRBD1,TRBJ1-5,CASSVDRGDQPQHF,TGTGCCAGCAGCGTTGACAGGGGGGATCAGCCCCAGCATTTT
NA,TRBV28,NA,TRBJ1-2,CASSLPDTLGGYTF,TGTGCCAGCAGTTTACCGGACACCCTCGGCGGCTACACCTTC
NA,TRBV27,TRBD1,TRBJ1-2,CASRRQGAPPGYTF,TGTGCCAGCAGGCGCCAGGGGGCCCCGCCCGGCTACACCTTC
few,TRBV7-3,NA,TRBJ2-7,CASSHRGGEQYF,TGTGCCAGCAGCCATCGGGGAGGCGAGCAGTACTTC
NA,TRBV19,TRBD2,TRBJ2-1,CASSIREGSSYNEQFF,TGTGCCAGTAGTATACGGGAGGGAAGCTCCTACAATGAGCAGTTCTTC
few,TRBV6-1,NA,TRBJ1-5,CASSDRGLTGQPQHF,TGTGCCAGCAGTGACAGGGGCCTCACAGGACAGCCCCAGCATTTT
NA,TRBV6-6,TRBD1,TRBJ2-7,CASRQGPEVYEQYF,TGTGCCAGCAGACAGGGGCCCGAGGTCTACGAGCAGTACTTC
NA,TRBV18,TRBD1,TRBJ2-3,CASHQQMGQGTKDTQYF,TGTGCCAGCCATCAGCAGATGGGACAGGGGACGAAGGATACGCAGTATTTT
NA,TRBV13,NA,TRBJ2-3,CASSLGRASTDTQYF,TGTGCCAGCAGCTTAGGTCGCGCGAGCACAGATACGCAGTATTTT
NA,TRBV27,TRBD1,TRBJ1-2,CASSRQGGSGYTF,TGTGCCAGCAGCCGACAGGGAGGTTCGGGCTACACCTTC
NA,TRBV27,NA,TRBJ1-1,CASSFRIQAGGNTEAFF,TGTGCCAGCAGTTTCCGAATACAGGCCGGTGGGAACACTGAAGCTTTCTTT
NA,TRBV19,NA,TRBJ1-3,CASTRTVSGNTIYF,TGTGCCAGTACTCGGACAGTCTCTGGAAACACCATATATTTT
NA,TRBV30,NA,TRBJ1-6,CAWSGADNSPLHF,TGTGCCTGGAGTGGGGCAGATAATTCACCCCTCCACTTT
NA,TRBV4-1,TRBD1,TRBJ1-1,CASSQARDRADFGTEAFF,TGCGCCAGCAGCCAAGCCAGGGACAGGGCTGATTTTGGGACTGAAGCTTTCTTT
NA,TRBV10-3,TRBD2,TRBJ2-3,CAISTLAADTQYF,TGTGCCATCAGTACCCTAGCGGCAGATACGCAGTATTTT
NA,TRBV2,TRBD2,TRBJ2-3,CASRLAEDTDTQYF,TGTGCCAGTAGACTAGCGGAGGACACAGATACGCAGTATTTT
NA,TRBV7-3,NA,TRBJ2-2,CASSSGGELFF,TGTGCCAGCAGCTCCGGGGGGGAGCTGTTTTTT
NA,TRBV10-3,TRBD1,TRBJ1-1,CAIGDRAGNTEAFF,TGTGCCATCGGGGACAGGGCTGGGAACACTGAAGCTTTCTTT
NA,TRBV11-2,TRBD2,TRBJ2-1,CASSLGAGGHEQFF,TGTGCCAGCAGCTTGGGAGCGGGAGGGCATGAGCAGTTCTTC
NA,TRBV5-5,NA,TRBJ2-3,CASSLEQLTDTQYF,TGTGCCAGCAGCTTGGAACAGCTCACAGATACGCAGTATTTT
few,TRBV2,NA,TRBJ1-1,CASTKGDTRRTEAFF,TGTGCCAGCACTAAAGGGGACACAAGGAGGACTGAAGCTTTCTTT
NA,TRBV28,NA,TRBJ2-3,CASSLEGAVVTDTQYF,TGTGCCAGCAGTTTGGAAGGGGCAGTGGTCACAGATACGCAGTATTTT
NA,TRBV5-5,TRBD1,TRBJ1-1,CASLGTVWDTEAFF,TGTGCCAGCCTCGGGACAGTTTGGGACACTGAAGCTTTCTTT
once,TRBV25-1,NA,TRBJ2-7,CATGEGGHYEQYF,TGTGCCACCGGTGAGGGAGGTCACTACGAGCAGTACTTC
NA,TRBV6-5,NA,TRBJ2-4,CASTQRGENIQYF,TGTGCCAGCACCCAACGCGGGGAAAACATTCAGTACTTC
NA,TRBV7-6,NA,TRBJ2-3,CASSLAGSSTDTQYF,TGTGCCAGCAGCTTAGCTGGCTCTAGCACAGATACGCAGTATTTT
NA,TRBV27,TRBD1,TRBJ2-6,CASSSDRGVAAGANVLTF,TGTGCCAGCAGTTCGGACAGGGGGGTTGCAGCTGGGGCCAACGTCCTGACTTTC
once,TRBV19,NA,TRBJ2-7,CASTKGDWPYEQYF,TGTGCCAGTACTAAAGGGGACTGGCCCTACGAGCAGTACTTC